The T cell receptor beta chain described here comes from a study of T cell responses to AZD1222 COVID-19 vaccine. Across the whole study: Pooling covered second doses at about 4 or about 12 weeks.

On this clone: Its antigen is not known.

Whole-study findings and limits: The peak T cell response came first, and repertoires were sampled only after it. Distributed over spike, vaccine-associated CD4 TCRs predominated at 160-218 and 743-854. Among AZD1222 vaccinees, only five or six were seropositive at baseline.

The method was immunoSEQ multiplex PCR; TCRdb's version includes in-frame clones alone and lacks a portion of them. The data show approximately 110,000 clones, more than 80% seen once. This material consisted of peripheral blood, taken on day 0 of AZD1222 vaccination. This receptor was obtained from an adult in good health.

CDR3: CASSPPYNTEAFF. The CDR3 DNA follows: TGTGCCAGCTCACCACCATATAACACTGAAGCTTTCTTT. This chain uses TRBV18 with TRBJ1-1; D is uncertain. CDR1 and CDR2 from the germline V gene are KGHSH and LQKENI. Between the trimmed V and J ends, which lost 0 bases and 2 bases, there was a span of 4 bases. The CDR3 spans 13 residues.